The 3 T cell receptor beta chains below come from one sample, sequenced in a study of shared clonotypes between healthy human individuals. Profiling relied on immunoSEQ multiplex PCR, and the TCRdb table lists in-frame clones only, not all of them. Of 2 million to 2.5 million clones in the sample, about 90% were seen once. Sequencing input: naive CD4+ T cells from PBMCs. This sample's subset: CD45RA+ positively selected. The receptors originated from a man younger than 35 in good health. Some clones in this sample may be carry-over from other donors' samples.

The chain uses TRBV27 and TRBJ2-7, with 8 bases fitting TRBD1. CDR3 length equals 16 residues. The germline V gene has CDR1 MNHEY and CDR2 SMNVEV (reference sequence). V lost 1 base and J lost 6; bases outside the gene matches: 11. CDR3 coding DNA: TGTGCCAGCAGTTTATTTTCCGGGACAGGATATGGCGAGCAGTACTTC. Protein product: CASSLFSGTGYGEQYF.

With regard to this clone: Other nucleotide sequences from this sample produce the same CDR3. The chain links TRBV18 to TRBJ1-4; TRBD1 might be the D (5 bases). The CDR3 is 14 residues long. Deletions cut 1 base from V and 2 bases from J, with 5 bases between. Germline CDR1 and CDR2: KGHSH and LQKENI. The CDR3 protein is CASSPRGTNEKLFF. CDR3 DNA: TGTGCCAGCTCACCACGGGGGACTAATGAAAAACTGTTTTTT.

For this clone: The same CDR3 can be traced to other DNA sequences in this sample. CDR3 in DNA: TGTGCCAGCAGTCTTAGGGTTTATCAGCCCCAGCATTTT. Translating it yields CASSLRVYQPQHF. The chain carries TRBV28 and TRBJ1-5; D is uncertain. Germline values: CDR1 MDHEN, CDR2 SYDVKM. V shed 5 bases and J shed 5 bases, with 10 bases lying between them. The CDR3 covers 13 residues.